This entry is about one T cell receptor beta chain. What it recognizes is unknown. These data originate in a study of vaccination and CD4 T cells after COVID-19. Sequencing of DNA taken from cultured CD4+ T cells relied on the Oncomine TCR Beta short-read assay. Via MiXCR, TCRdb re-called the PCR reads, giving one row per CDR3 protein. The sample includes some 15,000 distinct CDR3 sequences, roughly 73% seen only once; the top ten take 9.5% to 13%. Study outcomes and limitations: It was observed that, in convalescent patients, a median around 88% of reactive clones arose only post-vaccination. Spike mono-reactivity marked 304 of 307 vaccine-specific clones in convalescent patients.

Documented treatment: approximately 11-day PBMC culture with coronavirus spike peptide pools or control peptides (ViraFEST assay). V lost 4 bases to trimming and J lost 2 bases; unmatched junction nucleotides: 6. Germline-derived CDR1 and CDR2 are SGHAT and FQDESV (reference sequence). This CDR3 contains 15 residues. This receptor was obtained from a human donor who had recovered from COVID-19. Sequenced material: CD4+ T cells from blood, cultured in vitro. V usage is TRBV11-1 and J usage is TRBJ2-3; TRBD1 aligns across 7 bases. The CDR3 loop reads CASSYQTGLTDTQYF. CDR3 nucleotide sequence: TGTGCCAGCAGCTACCAGACAGGGCTCACAGATACGCAGTATTTT. Together with reference TRBV11-1 and TRBJ2-3, the CDR3 gives the full variable domain: EAEVAQSPRYKITEKSQAVAFWCDPISGHATLYWYRQILGQGPELLVQFQDESVVDDSQLPKDRFSAERLKGVDSTLKIQPAELGDSAMYLCASSYQTGLTDTQYFGPGTRLTVL.